In its sample, the clone carrying this T cell receptor beta chain was seen a few times. Its antigen is not known. These data belong to a study of T cell responses to AZD1222 COVID-19 vaccine. Libraries were prepared by immunoSEQ multiplex PCR; TCRdb keeps only in-frame clonotypes and omits some of them. Counted here are approximately 97,000 clones, around 86% occurring once; the ten biggest clones make up about 5%. With 8 bases clipped from V and 15 bases from J, the junction kept 12 bases outside the gene matches. The CDR3 has 12 residues. Germline V gene data show CDR1 as MNHEY and CDR2 as SVGAGI. Notes on the study in general: Just 5 or 6 AZD1222 recipients tested seropositive at baseline. Two doses of AZD1222 preceded a rise in Spike-specific TCR breadth and depth. A mostly white British donor set with more females was recruited, and clonal diversity was possibly underestimated. All repertoire sampling was performed exclusively after the peak T cell response.

The sample here was peripheral blood, taken on day 0 of AZD1222 vaccination. This receptor was taken from an adult in good health. The chain links TRBV6-5 to TRBJ2-2; 7 nucleotides line up with TRBD2. The CDR3 DNA reads as TGTGCCAGCGGCCAACCCGGGACTAAGATGTTTTTT. Translation: CASGQPGTKMFF.